The 29 T cell receptor beta chains below were found in one sample sequenced in a study of cytomegalovirus exposure and HLA in healthy donors. Researchers ran the PCR with 60 Vbeta and 13 Jbeta primers. The assay was immunoSEQ multiplex PCR, and TCRdb's table has in-frame clones only and misses some. The sample lists some 120,000 clones; 65% to 75% were seen once. Source material: PBMCs. These receptors were taken from a woman aged 50 to 60 in good health and CMV-seropositive.

This chain joins TRBV2 and TRBJ1-5, with D perhaps matching TRBD1 (6 bases). V lost 6 bases, J lost 6 bases, and 12 bases lay in between. In germline, CDR1 is SNHLY, CDR2 FYNNEI. CDR3 length: 13 residues. CDR3 protein: CASRTGKTQPQHF. The CDR3 nucleotides are TGTGCCAGCAGGACAGGAAAAACTCAGCCCCAGCATTTT.

The rearrangement joins TRBV7-2 to TRBJ2-1; D is possibly TRBD2 (6 bases). Trimming cost V 6 bases and J 2 bases, with 17 bases left between them. The germline CDR1 and CDR2 sequences are SGHTA and FQGNSA. The CDR3 is made up of 16 amino acids. The CDR3 region has the DNA TGTGCCAGCAGTATTAGCGCTAGCGCCGCCTACAATGAGCAGTTCTTC. Protein: CASSISASAAYNEQFF.

The gene calls are TRBV5-1 and TRBJ2-1; 7 positions agree with TRBD2. CDR1 is SGHRS and CDR2 is YFSETQ in the germline V gene. V lost 2 bases and J lost 3; bases outside the gene matches: 5. The CDR3 length is 15 residues. The CDR3 nucleotides read TGCGCCAGCAGCTTAAACTCGGGGGGCTACAATGAGCAGTTCTTC. It encodes CASSLNSGGYNEQFF. The entire variable domain, with the rest obtained from reference TRBV5-1 and TRBJ2-1, is as follows: KAGVTQTPRYLIKTRGQQVTLSCSPISGHRSVSWYQQTPGQGLQFLFEYFSETQRNKGNFPGRFSGRQFSNSRSEMNVSTLELGDSALYLCASSLNSGGYNEQFFGPGTRLTVL.

J is TRBJ1-1 and V is TRBV7-2, with 9 bases that match TRBD1. From germline, CDR1 is SGHTA and CDR2 FQGNSA. There are 18 residues in the CDR3. Trimming removed 2 bases from V and 1 base from J; junction bases left unmatched: 11. The DNA for the CDR3 is TGTGCCAGCAGCTTACTGCCGGGACAGGGTTCGGGGAACACTGAAGCTTTCTTT. Encoded protein: CASSLLPGQGSGNTEAFF.

V usage is TRBV7-9 and J usage is TRBJ1-1; the D gene is possibly TRBD1 (6 bases). Trimming cost V 5 bases and J 8 bases, with 15 bases left between them. The CDR3 spans 13 residues. The V gene's germline CDR1 is SEHNR and CDR2 FQNEAQ (reference sequence). CDR3 in amino acids: CASSITGTGEAFF. The CDR3 DNA follows: TGTGCCAGCAGCATAACAGGGACGGGGGAAGCTTTCTTT.

The chain links TRBV19 to TRBJ1-2; D is possibly TRBD1 (5 bases). CDR1 is LNHDA and CDR2 is SQIVND in the germline V gene (reference sequence). The CDR3 runs to 14 residues. The V end was cut by 3 bases, the J end by 1 base, with 9 bases between. The CDR3 loop reads CASSIVGLNYGYTF. The CDR3 DNA reads as TGTGCCAGTAGTATCGTGGGGCTTAACTATGGCTACACCTTC.

The chain uses TRBV2 and TRBJ1-5; D possibly corresponds to TRBD1 (5 bases). V lost 4 bases, J lost 15 bases, and 16 bases lay in between. CDR1 is SNHLY, CDR2 FYNNEI, per germline. The CDR3 is 12 amino acids. The CDR3, as DNA: TGTGCCAGCAGTGGTGGACGGGGGGTATGGCATTTT. It translates to CASSGGRGVWHF.

V and J are TRBV11-3 and TRBJ1-1; D is undetermined. The germline V gene encodes CDR1 SGHNT and CDR2 YENEEA. The V and J ends lost 8 bases and 2 bases respectively, with 12 bases between them. The CDR3 is 13 amino acids. CDR3: CASGARFNTEAFF. In DNA, the CDR3 is TGTGCCAGCGGCGCGCGGTTTAACACTGAAGCTTTCTTT.

The gene calls are TRBV27 and TRBJ2-1, with 11 nucleotides matching TRBD2. The germline CDR1 and CDR2 sequences are MNHEY and SMNVEV (reference sequence). CDR3 length equals 20 residues. Trimming at V came to 4 bases and at J to 0 bases, leaving 14 bases not matched to a gene. The CDR3 is CASSSASLGTSGSSYNEQFF. The CDR3 nucleotides read TGTGCCAGCAGTTCGGCATCCTTAGGGACTAGCGGTAGCTCCTACAATGAGCAGTTCTTC.

Here the CDR3 DNA reads TGTGCCAGCAGTGAAGGGACACCAGGAAACACCATATATTTT. This sequence encodes CASSEGTPGNTIYF. V gene TRBV2 combines with J gene TRBJ1-3; tentatively, D is TRBD1 (5 bases). This CDR3 is 14 amino acids long. The V gene lost 1 base and the J gene lost 4 bases, with 8 bases spanning the gap. Germline CDR1 and CDR2: SNHLY and FYNNEI.

This sequence joins TRBV15 and TRBJ1-2; maybe TRBD1 (5 bases). The CDR3 has 14 amino acids. V was trimmed by 5 bases and J by 8 bases, leaving 18 bases between them. Germline V lookup: CDR1 LNHNV, CDR2 YYDKDF (reference sequence). The CDR3 is CATSGNTGYGGYTF. The DNA for the CDR3 is TGTGCCACCAGCGGCAATACAGGCTACGGAGGCTACACCTTC.

This rearrangement joins TRBV7-8 to TRBJ2-2; 10 nucleotides agree with TRBD1. Germline V gene data show CDR1 as SGHVS and CDR2 as FQNEAQ. The J segment lost 0 bases and the V segment lost 1 base, leaving 2 bases of the junction unmatched. The CDR3 spans 17 residues. CDR3 nucleotides: TGTGCCAGCAGCTTAGTGGGACAGGGGTCGAACACCGGGGAGCTGTTTTTT. It encodes CASSLVGQGSNTGELFF.

DNA for the CDR3: TGTGCCAGCAACCGGGACAGAGTGAACACTGAAGCTTTCTTT. Translating gives CASNRDRVNTEAFF. This chain connects TRBV6-5 to TRBJ1-1, with TRBD1 identical over 7 bases. With 7 bases clipped from V and 0 bases from J, the junction kept 5 bases outside the gene matches. The germline CDR1 and CDR2 sequences are MNHEY and SVGAGI. CDR3 length: 14 amino acids.

The J gene is TRBJ1-6, the V gene TRBV19; perhaps TRBD1 as D (6 bases). Germline CDR1 is LNHDA and CDR2 is SQIVND (reference sequence). V was pared by 9 bases and J by 7 bases, with 13 bases between. This CDR3 comprises 13 residues. This CDR3 reads CASRDTPNSPLHF. The DNA of the CDR3 is TGTGCCAGCAGGGACACCCCGAATTCACCCCTCCACTTT.

The chain employs TRBV18 and TRBJ1-2; a weak D match, TRBD1 (6 bases). The germline gives CDR1 KGHSH, CDR2 LQKENI. This CDR3 contains 14 residues. The V gene lost 4 bases and the J gene lost 7 bases, with 16 bases spanning the gap. The CDR3 DNA follows: TGTGCCAGCTCACTTCGACAGGACGTGGGTGGCTACACCTTC. It specifies CASSLRQDVGGYTF.

The V gene is TRBV29-1, the J gene TRBJ2-3; 10 nucleotides line up with TRBD1. This CDR3 contains 15 residues. The V segment lost 1 base and the J segment 3 bases; nucleotides outside the gene matches: 4. In germline, CDR1 is SQVTM, CDR2 ANQGSEA. The CDR3, as DNA: TGCAGCGTTGAAGTTCGGGACAGGGGAACAGATACGCAGTATTTT. Translated, it gives CSVEVRDRGTDTQYF.

The J gene is TRBJ2-3, the V gene TRBV5-1; no clear D gene. Germline CDR1 is SGHRS and CDR2 is YFSETQ. The CDR3 has 13 residues. Trimming took off 1 base at V and 1 base at J, with 4 bases between the two ends. CDR3 region: CASSLSGTDTQYF. In nucleotides, the CDR3 is TGCGCCAGCAGCTTGTCGGGCACAGATACGCAGTATTTT.

The V and J genes are TRBV18 and TRBJ1-4; TRBD1 aligns across 8 bases. The length of the CDR3 is 14 residues. The ends lost 3 bases at V and 5 bases at J; junction bases unmatched: 2. Germline V gene data show CDR1 as KGHSH and CDR2 as LQKENI. The CDR3 nucleotides read TGTGCCAGCTCACCGGACAGGGTGAATGAAAAACTGTTTTTT. This sequence encodes CASSPDRVNEKLFF.

On this clone itself: Mismatch with germline at one junction end may stem from a read error. V gene TRBV7-9 combines with J gene TRBJ2-1, with D unclear. The CDR3 extends over 13 amino acids. The germline V gene encodes CDR1 SEHNR and CDR2 FQNEAQ (reference sequence). CDR3 protein: CASSLNNYDEQFF. As DNA, the CDR3 is TGTGCCAGCAGCTTAAACAACTACGATGAGCAGTTCTTC. The entire variable domain, with the rest obtained from reference TRBV7-9 and TRBJ2-1, is as follows: DTGVSQNPRHKITKRGQNVTFRCDPISEHNRLYWYRQTLGQGPEFLTYFQNEAQLEKSRLLSDRFSAERPKGSFSTLEIQRTEQGDSAMYLCASSLNNYDEQFFGPGTRLTVL.

This chain joins TRBV19 and TRBJ2-4, with 12 bases fitting TRBD2. Germline CDR1 is LNHDA and CDR2 is SQIVND (reference sequence). After removal of 7 bases from V and 6 bases from J, the junction contained 4 bases not matched to a gene. This CDR3 spans 14 amino acids. The DNA for the CDR3 is TGTGCCAGTAAAGGACTAGCGGGGACAAACATTCAGTACTTC. Protein product: CASKGLAGTNIQYF.

The chain joins TRBV19 to TRBJ1-4; perhaps TRBD1 as D (5 bases). The CDR3 runs 16 residues. V lost 3 bases to trimming and J lost 8 bases, with 19 bases between them. The germline V gene encodes CDR1 LNHDA and CDR2 SQIVND (reference sequence). CDR3: CASSIGGTLLGEKLFF. The CDR3 nucleotides are TGTGCCAGTAGTATCGGCGGGACTCTCCTTGGCGAAAAACTGTTTTTT.

In its sample, this clone was seen many times. CDR3 amino acids: CASSFAADRAQETQYF. The CDR3 nucleotides read TGCGCCAGCAGTTTTGCGGCTGACAGGGCTCAAGAGACCCAGTACTTC. This sequence joins TRBV5-1 and TRBJ2-5; TRBD1 aligns across 7 bases. Per the germline V gene, CDR1 is SGHRS and CDR2 is YFSETQ. V was clipped by 5 bases and J by 2 bases; unmatched bases: 12. This CDR3 has 16 residues. The variable domain in full, completed from reference TRBV5-1 and TRBJ2-5, reads KAGVTQTPRYLIKTRGQQVTLSCSPISGHRSVSWYQQTPGQGLQFLFEYFSETQRNKGNFPGRFSGRQFSNSRSEMNVSTLELGDSALYLCASSFAADRAQETQYFGPGTRLLVL.

The chain recombines TRBV7-9 with TRBJ1-2; 11 bases map to TRBD1. From germline, CDR1 is SEHNR and CDR2 FQNEAQ (reference sequence). Germline trimming cut 5 bases from V and 7 bases from J; bases unmatched to any gene: 15. The CDR3 contains 17 residues. The CDR3, as DNA: TGTGCCAGCAGCCCACCGGGACAGGGGGTTAGGGAGGCTGGCTACACCTTC. It yields the protein CASSPPGQGVREAGYTF. The full variable domain, with the rest looked up from reference TRBV7-9 and TRBJ1-2, is DTGVSQNPRHKITKRGQNVTFRCDPISEHNRLYWYRQTLGQGPEFLTYFQNEAQLEKSRLLSDRFSAERPKGSFSTLEIQRTEQGDSAMYLCASSPPGQGVREAGYTFGSGTRLTVV.

CDR3 loop: CASSLARVAGGKRTQYF. CDR3 nucleotide sequence: TGTGCCAGCAGCTTAGCCAGGGTAGCGGGGGGGAAACGGACCCAGTACTTC. The genes are TRBV7-8 and TRBJ2-5; 11 bases are shared with TRBD2. The length of the CDR3 is 17 residues. Germline V gene lookup returns CDR1 SGHVS and CDR2 FQNEAQ. Trimming removed 0 bases from V and 7 bases from J; junction bases left unmatched: 10.

The chain recombines TRBV10-2 with TRBJ2-3; D possibly uses TRBD1 or TRBD2 (7 bases each). The germline V gene has CDR1 WSHSY and CDR2 SAAADI. V was pared by 10 bases and J by 0 bases, with 17 bases between. The CDR3 length is 15 residues. CDR3 sequence (DNA): TGCGCCACCAGGGGGGGGCCGGGGAGCACAGATACGCAGTATTTT. This codes for CATRGGPGSTDTQYF.

In its sample, this clone was seen a few times. The chain is built from TRBV30 and TRBJ1-5; 7 bases align to TRBD1. Germline CDR1 GTSNPN, CDR2 SVGIG (reference sequence). This CDR3 has 15 amino acids. V lost 4 bases, J lost 0 bases, and 6 bases stayed unmatched. For the CDR3, the DNA is TGTGCCTGGAACAGACAGGGATATAGCAATCAGCCCCAGCATTTT. This sequence encodes CAWNRQGYSNQPQHF.

The J gene is TRBJ2-5, the V gene TRBV15; D might be TRBD2 (6 bases). V lost 5 bases and J lost 5, with 15 bases in between. This CDR3 has 14 amino acids. CDR1 LNHNV and CDR2 YYDKDF come from the germline V gene (reference sequence). CDR3 bases: TGTGCCACCAGCGGGGGGATGAATCGGGAGACCCAGTACTTC. Translating it yields CATSGGMNRETQYF.

This rearrangement joins TRBV7-7 to TRBJ2-5, with 8 nucleotides matching TRBD2. V trimming: 1 base; J trimming: 2 bases; junction bases outside the gene matches: 9. CDR1 SSHAT and CDR2 FNYEAQ come from the germline V gene (reference sequence). This CDR3 has 17 amino acids. This chain's CDR3 is CASSLGLSGGSQETQYF. The CDR3 nucleotides are TGTGCCAGCAGCTTAGGTCTCAGCGGGGGTTCACAAGAGACCCAGTACTTC.

CDR3 loop: CASSATLETQYF. For the CDR3, the DNA is TGTGCCAGCAGTGCGACTCTAGAGACCCAGTACTTC. This chain links TRBV6-1 with TRBJ2-5; D is ambiguous. The CDR3 covers 12 residues. V was shortened by 4 bases and J by 4 bases, with 7 bases between the two germline ends. Germline V lookup: CDR1 MNHNS, CDR2 SASEGT.